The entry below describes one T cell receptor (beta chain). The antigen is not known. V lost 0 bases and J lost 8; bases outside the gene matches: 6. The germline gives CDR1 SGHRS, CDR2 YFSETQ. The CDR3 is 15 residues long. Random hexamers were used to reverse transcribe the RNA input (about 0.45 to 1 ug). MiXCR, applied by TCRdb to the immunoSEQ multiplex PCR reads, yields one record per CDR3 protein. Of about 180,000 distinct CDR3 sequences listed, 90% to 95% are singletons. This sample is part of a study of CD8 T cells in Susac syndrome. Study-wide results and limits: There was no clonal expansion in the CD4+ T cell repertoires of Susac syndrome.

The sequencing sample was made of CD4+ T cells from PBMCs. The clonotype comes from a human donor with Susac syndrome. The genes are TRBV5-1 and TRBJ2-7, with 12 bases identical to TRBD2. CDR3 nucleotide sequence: TGCGCCAGCAGCTTGGATGGTCTAGCGGGGGGGAAGCAGTACTTC. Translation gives CASSLDGLAGGKQYF. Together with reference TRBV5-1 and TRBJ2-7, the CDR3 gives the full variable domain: KAGVTQTPRYLIKTRGQQVTLSCSPISGHRSVSWYQQTPGQGLQFLFEYFSETQRNKGNFPGRFSGRQFSNSRSEMNVSTLELGDSALYLCASSLDGLAGGKQYFGPGTRLTVT.